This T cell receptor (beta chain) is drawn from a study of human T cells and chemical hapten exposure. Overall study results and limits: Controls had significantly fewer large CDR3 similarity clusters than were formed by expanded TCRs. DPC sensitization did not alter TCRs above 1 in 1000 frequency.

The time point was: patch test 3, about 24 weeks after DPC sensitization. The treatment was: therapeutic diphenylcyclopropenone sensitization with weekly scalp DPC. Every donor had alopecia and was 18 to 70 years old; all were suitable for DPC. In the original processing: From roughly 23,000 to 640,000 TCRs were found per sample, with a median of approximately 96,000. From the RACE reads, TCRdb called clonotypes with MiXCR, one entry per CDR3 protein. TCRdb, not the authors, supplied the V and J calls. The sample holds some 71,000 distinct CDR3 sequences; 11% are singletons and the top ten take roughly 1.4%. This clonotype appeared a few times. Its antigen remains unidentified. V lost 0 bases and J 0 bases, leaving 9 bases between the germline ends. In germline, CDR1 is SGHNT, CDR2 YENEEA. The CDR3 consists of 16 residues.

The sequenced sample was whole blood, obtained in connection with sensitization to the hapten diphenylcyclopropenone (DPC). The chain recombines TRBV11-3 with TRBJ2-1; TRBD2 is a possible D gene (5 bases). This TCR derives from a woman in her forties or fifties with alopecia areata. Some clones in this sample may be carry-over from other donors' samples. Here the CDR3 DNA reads TGTGCCAGCAGCTTAGAGGACTCAGACTCCTACAATGAGCAGTTCTTC. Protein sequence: CASSLEDSDSYNEQFF.